The T cell receptor (beta chain) described here comes from a study of blood T cell repertoires in COVID-19. Study-wide context: Sample material is recorded as cDNA or gDNA derived from T cells, B-cell-depleted T cells, or PBMCs.

Trimming took 5 bases from V and 4 from J, leaving 12 bases between them. This CDR3 has 14 amino acids. The germline V gene has CDR1 MNHEY and CDR2 SVGAGI. Study processing details: Using reference gene primer amplification, nucleated cell counts were estimated. Produced via immunoSEQ multiplex PCR; TCRdb's table is partial and in-frame only. V and J calls and clone size are given by that table; D and trimming were obtained from the DNA. The sample shows some 200,000 clones, about 80% of them seen only once. Which cohort a participant joined came from the clinical history participants gave. The TCR comes from a man in his forties who had recovered from COVID-19. The chain combines TRBV6-5 with TRBJ1-5; D unresolved. The specimen sequenced was PBMCs or T cells enriched from blood (not recorded which). The CDR3: CASSPGFLNQPQHF. CDR3 in DNA: TGTGCCAGCAGTCCGGGATTCCTTAATCAGCCCCAGCATTTT.